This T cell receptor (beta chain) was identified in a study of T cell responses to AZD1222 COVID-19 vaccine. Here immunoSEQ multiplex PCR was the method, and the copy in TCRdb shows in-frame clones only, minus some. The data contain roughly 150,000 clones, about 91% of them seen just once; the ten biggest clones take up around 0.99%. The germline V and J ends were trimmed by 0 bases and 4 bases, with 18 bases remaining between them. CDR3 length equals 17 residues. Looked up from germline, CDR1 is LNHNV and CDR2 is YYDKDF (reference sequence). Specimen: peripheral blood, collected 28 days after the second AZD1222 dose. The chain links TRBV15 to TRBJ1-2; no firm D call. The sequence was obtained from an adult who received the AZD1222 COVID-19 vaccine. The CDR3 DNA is TGTGCCACCAGCAGAGATTTGAACAGCGTGCTACCCTATGGCTACACCTTC. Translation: CATSRDLNSVLPYGYTF.